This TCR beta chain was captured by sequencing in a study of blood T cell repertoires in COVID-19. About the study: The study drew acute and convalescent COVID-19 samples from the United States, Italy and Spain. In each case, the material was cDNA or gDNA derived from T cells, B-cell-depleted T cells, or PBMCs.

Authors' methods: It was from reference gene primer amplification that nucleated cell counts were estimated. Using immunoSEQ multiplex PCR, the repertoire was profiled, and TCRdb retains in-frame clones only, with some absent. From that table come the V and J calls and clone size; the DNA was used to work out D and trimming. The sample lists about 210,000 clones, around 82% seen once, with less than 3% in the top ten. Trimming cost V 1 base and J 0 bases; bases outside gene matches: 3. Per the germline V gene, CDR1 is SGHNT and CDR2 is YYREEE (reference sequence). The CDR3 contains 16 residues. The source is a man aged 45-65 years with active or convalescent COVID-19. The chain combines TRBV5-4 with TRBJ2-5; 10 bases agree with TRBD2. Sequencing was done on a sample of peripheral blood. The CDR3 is CASSLTSGTYQETQYF. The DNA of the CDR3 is TGTGCCAGCAGCTTGACTAGCGGGACCTACCAAGAGACCCAGTACTTC.